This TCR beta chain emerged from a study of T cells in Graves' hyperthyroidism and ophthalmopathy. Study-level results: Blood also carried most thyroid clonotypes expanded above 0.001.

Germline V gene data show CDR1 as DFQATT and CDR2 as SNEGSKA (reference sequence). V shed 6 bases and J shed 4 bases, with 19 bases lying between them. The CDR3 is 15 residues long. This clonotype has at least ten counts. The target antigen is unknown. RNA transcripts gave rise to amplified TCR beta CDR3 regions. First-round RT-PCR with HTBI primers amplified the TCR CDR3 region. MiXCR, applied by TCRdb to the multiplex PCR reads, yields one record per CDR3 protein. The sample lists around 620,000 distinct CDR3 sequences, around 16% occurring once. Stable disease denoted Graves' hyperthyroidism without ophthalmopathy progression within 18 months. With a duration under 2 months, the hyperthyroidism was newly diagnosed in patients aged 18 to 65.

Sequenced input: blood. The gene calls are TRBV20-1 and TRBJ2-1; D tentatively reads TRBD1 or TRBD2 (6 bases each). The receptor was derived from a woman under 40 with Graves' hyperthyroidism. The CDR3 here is CSAPLAPDRYNEQFF. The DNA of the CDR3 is TGCAGTGCCCCCCTAGCGCCCGACAGGTACAATGAGCAGTTCTTC.